This T cell receptor beta chain stems from a study of blood T cell repertoires in COVID-19. Study at large: Acute and convalescent COVID-19 specimens originated in the United States, Italy and Spain.

Original handling: By means of reference gene primer amplification, nucleated cell counts were estimated. The assay was immunoSEQ multiplex PCR, and TCRdb's table has in-frame clones only and misses some. V and J calls and clone size are copied from that table; D and trimming were computed from the DNA. Among some 210,000 clones listed, around 86% were seen once. Adults between about 18 and 95 years of age took part from some 25 US areas. Cohort allocation depended upon clinical history that participants reported. V lost 4 bases and J lost 7; bases outside the gene matches: 6. The germline V gene has CDR1 KGHSH and CDR2 LQKENI. The CDR3 has 13 residues.

This chain links TRBV18 with TRBJ1-1, with 7 bases lining up with TRBD1. This receptor was identified in a woman between 45 and 60 years old with acute COVID-19. Input material: PBMCs or T cells enriched from blood (not recorded which). The chain's CDR3 is CASSLGQVNEAFF. The CDR3 nucleotides read TGTGCCAGCTCACTCGGACAGGTCAATGAAGCTTTCTTT.